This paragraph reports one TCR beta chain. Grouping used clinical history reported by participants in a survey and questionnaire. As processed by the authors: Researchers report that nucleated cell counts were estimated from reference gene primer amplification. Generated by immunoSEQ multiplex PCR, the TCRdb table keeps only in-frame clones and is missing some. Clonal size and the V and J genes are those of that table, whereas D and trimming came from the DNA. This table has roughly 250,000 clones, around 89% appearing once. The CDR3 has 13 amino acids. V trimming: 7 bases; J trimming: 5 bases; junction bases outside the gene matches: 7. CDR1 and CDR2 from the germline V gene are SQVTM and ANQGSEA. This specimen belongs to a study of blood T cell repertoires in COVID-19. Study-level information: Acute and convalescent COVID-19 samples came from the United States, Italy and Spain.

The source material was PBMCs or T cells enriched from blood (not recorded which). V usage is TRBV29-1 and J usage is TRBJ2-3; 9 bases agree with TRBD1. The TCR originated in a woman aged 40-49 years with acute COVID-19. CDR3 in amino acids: CSGGTGNQDTQYF. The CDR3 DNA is TGCAGCGGCGGGACAGGGAATCAAGATACGCAGTATTTT.